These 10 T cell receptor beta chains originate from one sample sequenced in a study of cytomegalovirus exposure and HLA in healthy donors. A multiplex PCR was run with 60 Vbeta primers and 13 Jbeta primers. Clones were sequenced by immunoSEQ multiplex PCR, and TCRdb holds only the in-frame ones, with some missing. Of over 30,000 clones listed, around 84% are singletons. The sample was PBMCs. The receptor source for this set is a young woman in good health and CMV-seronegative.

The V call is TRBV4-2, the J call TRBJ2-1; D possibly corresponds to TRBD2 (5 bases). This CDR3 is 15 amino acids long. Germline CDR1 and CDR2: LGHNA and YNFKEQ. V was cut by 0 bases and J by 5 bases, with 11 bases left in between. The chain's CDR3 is CASSQEIARNNEQFF. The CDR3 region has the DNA TGTGCCAGCAGCCAAGAGATAGCGAGGAACAATGAGCAGTTCTTC.

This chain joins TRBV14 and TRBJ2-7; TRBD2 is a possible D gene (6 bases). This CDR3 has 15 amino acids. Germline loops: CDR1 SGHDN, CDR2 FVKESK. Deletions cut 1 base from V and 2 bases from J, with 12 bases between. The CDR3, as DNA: TGTGCCAGCAGCCAAGGGGTCGCGGGACCCTACGAGCAGTACTTC. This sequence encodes CASSQGVAGPYEQYF.

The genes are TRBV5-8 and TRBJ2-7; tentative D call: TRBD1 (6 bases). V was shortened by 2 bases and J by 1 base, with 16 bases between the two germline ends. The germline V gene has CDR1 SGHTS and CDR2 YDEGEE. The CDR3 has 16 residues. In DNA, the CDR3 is TGTGCCAGCAGCTTTCCAGGGGCGCCCAAATCCTACGAGCAGTACTTC. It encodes CASSFPGAPKSYEQYF. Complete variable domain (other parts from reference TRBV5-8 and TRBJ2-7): EAGVTQSPTHLIKTRGQQATLRCSPISGHTSVYWYQQALGLGLQFLLWYDEGEERNRGNFPPRFSGRQFPNYSSELNVNALELEDSALYLCASSFPGAPKSYEQYFGPGTRLTVT.

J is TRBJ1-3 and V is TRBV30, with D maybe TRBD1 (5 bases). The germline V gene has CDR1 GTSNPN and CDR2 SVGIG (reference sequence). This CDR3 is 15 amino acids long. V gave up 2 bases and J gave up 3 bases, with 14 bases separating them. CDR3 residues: CAWSYTGVDGNTIYF. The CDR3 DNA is TGTGCCTGGAGTTACACGGGGGTTGATGGAAACACCATATATTTT.

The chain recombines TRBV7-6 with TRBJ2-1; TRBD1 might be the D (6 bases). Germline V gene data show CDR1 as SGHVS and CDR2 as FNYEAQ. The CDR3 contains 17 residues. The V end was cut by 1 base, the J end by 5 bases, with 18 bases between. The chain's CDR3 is CASSLDQRGQKDNEQFF. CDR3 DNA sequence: TGTGCCAGCAGCTTAGATCAGCGAGGACAGAAAGACAATGAGCAGTTCTTC.

The CDR3 region has the DNA TGTGCCAGCAGCGCAGTGACAGGGCGGGATAGGGAAAAACTGTTTTTT. Protein sequence: CASSAVTGRDREKLFF. The chain employs TRBV7-9 and TRBJ1-4, with 7 bases fitting TRBD1. The length of the CDR3 is 16 residues. Trimming at V came to 5 bases and at J to 8 bases, leaving 14 bases not matched to a gene. Germline V lookup: CDR1 SEHNR, CDR2 FQNEAQ (reference sequence).

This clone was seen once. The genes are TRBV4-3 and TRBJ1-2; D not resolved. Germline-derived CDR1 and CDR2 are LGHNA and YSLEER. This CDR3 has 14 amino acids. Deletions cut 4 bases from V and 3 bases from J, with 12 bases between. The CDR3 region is CASSPTMGDYGYTF. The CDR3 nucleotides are TGCGCCAGCAGCCCGACAATGGGAGACTATGGCTACACCTTC.

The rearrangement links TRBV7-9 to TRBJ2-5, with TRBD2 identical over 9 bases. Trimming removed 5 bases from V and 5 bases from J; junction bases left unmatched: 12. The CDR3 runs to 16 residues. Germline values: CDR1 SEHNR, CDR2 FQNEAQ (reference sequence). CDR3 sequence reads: CASSPRVAGARETQYF. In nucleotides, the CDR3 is TGTGCCAGCAGCCCGCGCGTAGCGGGGGCACGGGAGACCCAGTACTTC.

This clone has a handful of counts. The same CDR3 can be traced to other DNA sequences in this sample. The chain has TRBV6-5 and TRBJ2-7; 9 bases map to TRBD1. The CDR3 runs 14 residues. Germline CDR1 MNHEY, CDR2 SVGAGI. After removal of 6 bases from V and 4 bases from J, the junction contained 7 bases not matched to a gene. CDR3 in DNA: TGTGCCAGCAGCCGAGGGACAGGGTCATACGAGCAGTACTTC. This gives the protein CASSRGTGSYEQYF.

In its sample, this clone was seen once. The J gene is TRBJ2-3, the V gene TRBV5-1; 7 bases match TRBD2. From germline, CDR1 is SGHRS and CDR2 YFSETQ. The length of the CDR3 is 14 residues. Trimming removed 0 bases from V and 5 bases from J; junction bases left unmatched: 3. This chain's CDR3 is CASSLVAGVDTQYF. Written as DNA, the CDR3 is TGCGCCAGCAGCTTGGTTGCGGGGGTAGATACGCAGTATTTT.